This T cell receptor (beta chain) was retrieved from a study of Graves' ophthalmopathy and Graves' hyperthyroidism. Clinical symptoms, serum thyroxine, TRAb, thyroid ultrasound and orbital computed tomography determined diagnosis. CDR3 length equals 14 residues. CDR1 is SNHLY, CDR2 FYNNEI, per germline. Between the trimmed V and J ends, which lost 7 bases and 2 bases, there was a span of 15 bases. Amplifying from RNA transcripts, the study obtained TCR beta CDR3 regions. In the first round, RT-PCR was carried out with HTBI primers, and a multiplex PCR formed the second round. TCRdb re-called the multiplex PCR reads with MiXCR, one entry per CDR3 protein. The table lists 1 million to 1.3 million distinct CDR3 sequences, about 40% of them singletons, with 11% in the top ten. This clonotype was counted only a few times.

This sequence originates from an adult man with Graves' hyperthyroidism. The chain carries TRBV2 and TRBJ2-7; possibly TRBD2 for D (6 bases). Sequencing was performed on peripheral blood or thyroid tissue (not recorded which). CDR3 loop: CASKPGGFTYEQYF. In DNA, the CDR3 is TGTGCCAGCAAACCCGGGGGTTTCACCTACGAGCAGTACTTC.